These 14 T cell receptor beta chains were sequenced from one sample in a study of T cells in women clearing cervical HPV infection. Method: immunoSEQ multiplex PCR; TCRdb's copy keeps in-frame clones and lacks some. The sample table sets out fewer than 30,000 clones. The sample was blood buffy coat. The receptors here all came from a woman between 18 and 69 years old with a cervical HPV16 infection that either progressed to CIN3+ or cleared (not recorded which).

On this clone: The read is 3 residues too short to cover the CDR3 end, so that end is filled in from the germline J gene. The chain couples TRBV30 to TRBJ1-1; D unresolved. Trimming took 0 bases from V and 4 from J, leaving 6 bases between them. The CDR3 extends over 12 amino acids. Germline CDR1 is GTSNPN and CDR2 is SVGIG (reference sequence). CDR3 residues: CAWSVRGTEAFF. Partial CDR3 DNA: TGTGCCTGGAGTGTACGGGGCACTGAA.

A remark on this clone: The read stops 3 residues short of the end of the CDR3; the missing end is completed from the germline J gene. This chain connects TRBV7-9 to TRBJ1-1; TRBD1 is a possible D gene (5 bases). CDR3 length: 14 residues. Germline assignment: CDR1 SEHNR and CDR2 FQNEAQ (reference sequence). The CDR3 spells CASSFGQGMGEAFF. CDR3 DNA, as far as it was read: TGTGCCAGCAGCTTCGGCCAGGGAATGGGTGAG.

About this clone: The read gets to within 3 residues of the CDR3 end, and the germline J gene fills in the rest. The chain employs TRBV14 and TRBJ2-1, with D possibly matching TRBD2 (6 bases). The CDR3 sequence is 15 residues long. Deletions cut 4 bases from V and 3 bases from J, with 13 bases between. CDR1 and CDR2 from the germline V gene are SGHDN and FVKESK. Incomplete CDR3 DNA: TGTGCCAGCAGCCCGGAGCGGGTTTACTACAATGAG. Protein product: CASSPERVYYNE. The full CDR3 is CASSPERVYYNEQFF.

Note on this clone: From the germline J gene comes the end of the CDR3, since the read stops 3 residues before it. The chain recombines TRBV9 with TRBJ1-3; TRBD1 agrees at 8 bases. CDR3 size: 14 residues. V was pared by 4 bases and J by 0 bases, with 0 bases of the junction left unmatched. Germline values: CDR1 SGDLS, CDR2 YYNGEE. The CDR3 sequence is CASSTGGSGNTIYF. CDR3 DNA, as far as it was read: TGTGCCAGCAGCACAGGGGGCTCTGGAAACACC.

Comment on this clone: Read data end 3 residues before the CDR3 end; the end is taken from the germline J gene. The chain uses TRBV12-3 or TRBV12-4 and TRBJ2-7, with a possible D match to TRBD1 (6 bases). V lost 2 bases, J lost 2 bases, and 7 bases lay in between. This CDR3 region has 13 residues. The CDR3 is CASSLTGPYEQYF. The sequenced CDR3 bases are TGTGCCAGCAGTTTAACAGGGCCCTACGAG.

The covered CDR3 bases are TGTGCCAGCAGGGGCACCAGGGGCCACGAG. Protein product: CASRGTRGHE. In full, the CDR3 reads CASRGTRGHEQYF. The chain recombines TRBV2 with TRBJ2-7; a possible D gene is TRBD1 (6 bases). The read stops 3 residues short of the end of the CDR3; the missing end is completed from the germline J gene. The CDR3 runs 13 residues. Between the trimmed V and J ends, which lost 6 bases and 5 bases, there was a span of 14 bases. The germline V gene has CDR1 SNHLY and CDR2 FYNNEI.

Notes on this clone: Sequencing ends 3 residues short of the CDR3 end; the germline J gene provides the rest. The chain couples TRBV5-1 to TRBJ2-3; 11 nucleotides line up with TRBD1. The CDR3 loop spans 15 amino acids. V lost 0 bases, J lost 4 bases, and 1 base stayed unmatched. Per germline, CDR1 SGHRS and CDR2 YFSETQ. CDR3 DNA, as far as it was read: TGCGCCAGCAGCTTGGGGGGACAGGGGGCAGATACG. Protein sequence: CASSLGGQGADT. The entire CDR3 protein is CASSLGGQGADTQYF.

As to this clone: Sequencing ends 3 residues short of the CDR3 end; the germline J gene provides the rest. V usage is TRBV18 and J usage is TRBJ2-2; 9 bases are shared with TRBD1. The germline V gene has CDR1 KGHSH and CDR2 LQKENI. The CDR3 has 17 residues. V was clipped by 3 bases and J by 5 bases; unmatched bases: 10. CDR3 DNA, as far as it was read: TGTGCCAGCTCACCCCGTAATCACAGGGGGCTGACCGGGGAG. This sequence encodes CASSPRNHRGLTGE. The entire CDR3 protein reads CASSPRNHRGLTGELFF.

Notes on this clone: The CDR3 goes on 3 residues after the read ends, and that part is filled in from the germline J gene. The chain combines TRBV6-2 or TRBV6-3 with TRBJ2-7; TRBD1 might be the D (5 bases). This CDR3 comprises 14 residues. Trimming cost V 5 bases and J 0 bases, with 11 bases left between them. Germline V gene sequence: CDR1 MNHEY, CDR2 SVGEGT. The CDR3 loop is CASSHDSNSYEQYF. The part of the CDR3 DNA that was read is TGTGCCAGCAGTCACGACAGCAACTCCTACGAG.

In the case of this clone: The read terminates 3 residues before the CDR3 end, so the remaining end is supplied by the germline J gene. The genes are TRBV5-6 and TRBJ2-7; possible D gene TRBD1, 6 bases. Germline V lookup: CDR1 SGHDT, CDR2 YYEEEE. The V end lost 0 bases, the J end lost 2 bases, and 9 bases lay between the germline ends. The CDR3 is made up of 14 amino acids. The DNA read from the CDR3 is TGTGCCAGCAGCTTGGGTGGGGGCACCTACGAG. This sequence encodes CASSLGGGTYE. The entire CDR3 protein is CASSLGGGTYEQYF. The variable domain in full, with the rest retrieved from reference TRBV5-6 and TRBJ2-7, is DAGVTQSPTHLIKTRGQQVTLRCSPKSGHDTVSWYQQALGQGPQFIFQYYEEEERQRGNFPDRFSGHQFPNYSSELNVNALLLGDSALYLCASSLGGGTYEQYFGPGTRLTVT.

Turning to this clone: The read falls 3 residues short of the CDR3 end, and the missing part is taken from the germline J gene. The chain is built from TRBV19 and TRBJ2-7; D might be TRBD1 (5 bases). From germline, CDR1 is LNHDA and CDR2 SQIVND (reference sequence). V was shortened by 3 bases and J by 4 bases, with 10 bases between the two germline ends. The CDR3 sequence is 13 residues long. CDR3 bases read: TGTGCCAGTAGTATCGGCAGGGCTTACGAG. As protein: CASSIGRAYE. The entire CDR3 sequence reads CASSIGRAYEQYF.

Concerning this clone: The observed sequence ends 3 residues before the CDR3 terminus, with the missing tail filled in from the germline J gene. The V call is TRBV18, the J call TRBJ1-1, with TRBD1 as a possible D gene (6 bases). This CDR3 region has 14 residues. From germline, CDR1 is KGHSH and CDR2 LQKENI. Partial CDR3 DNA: TGTGCCAGCTCACCGCTGGGGGCCGGGACGGAA. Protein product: CASSPLGAGTE. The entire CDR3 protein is CASSPLGAGTEAFF. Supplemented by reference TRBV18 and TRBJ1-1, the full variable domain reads NAGVMQNPRHLVRRRGQEARLRCSPMKGHSHVYWYRQLPEEGLKFMVYLQKENIIDESGMPKERFSAEFPKEGPSILRIQQVVRGDSAAYFCASSPLGAGTEAFFGQGTRLTVV.

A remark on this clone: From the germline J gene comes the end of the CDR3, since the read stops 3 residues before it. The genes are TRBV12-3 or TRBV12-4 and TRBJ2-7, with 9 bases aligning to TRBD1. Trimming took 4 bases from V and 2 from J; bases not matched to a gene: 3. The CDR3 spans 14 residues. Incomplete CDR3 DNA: TGTGCCAGCAGTTCGGGACAGGGTCCCTACGAG. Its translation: CASSSGQGPYE. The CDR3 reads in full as CASSSGQGPYEQYF.

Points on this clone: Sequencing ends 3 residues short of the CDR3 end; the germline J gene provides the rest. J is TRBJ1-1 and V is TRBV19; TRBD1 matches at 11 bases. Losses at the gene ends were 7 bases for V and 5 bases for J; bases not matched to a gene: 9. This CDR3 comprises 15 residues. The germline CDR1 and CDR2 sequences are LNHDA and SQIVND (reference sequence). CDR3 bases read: TGTGCCAGTACTCGTGGGGACAGGGGGGTGACTGAA. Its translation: CASTRGDRGVTE. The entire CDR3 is CASTRGDRGVTEAFF.